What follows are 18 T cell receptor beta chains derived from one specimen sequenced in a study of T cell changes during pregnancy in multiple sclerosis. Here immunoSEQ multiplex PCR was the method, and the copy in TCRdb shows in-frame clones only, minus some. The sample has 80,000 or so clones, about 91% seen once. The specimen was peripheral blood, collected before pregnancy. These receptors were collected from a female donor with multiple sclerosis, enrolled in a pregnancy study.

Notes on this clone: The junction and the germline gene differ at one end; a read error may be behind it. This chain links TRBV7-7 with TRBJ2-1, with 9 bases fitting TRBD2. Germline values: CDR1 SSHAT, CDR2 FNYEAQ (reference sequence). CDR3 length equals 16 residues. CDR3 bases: TGTGCTAGCAGCTTAGGCGAATCGGCGGGAGGGAATGAGCAGTTCTTC. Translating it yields CASSLGESAGGNEQFF.

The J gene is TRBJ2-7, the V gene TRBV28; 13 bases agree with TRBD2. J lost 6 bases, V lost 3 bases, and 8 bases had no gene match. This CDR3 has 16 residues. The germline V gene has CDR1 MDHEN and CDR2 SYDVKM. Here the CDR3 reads CASSFLTSGRAGEQYF. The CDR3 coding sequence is TGTGCCAGCAGTTTTCTCACTAGCGGGAGGGCTGGCGAGCAGTACTTC.

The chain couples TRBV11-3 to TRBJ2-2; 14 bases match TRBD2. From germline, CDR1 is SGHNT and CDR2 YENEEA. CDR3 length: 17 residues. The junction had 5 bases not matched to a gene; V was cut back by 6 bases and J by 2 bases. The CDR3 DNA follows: TGTGCCAGCAGTCGGACTAGCGGGAGGCCTAACACCGGGGAGCTGTTTTTT. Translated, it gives CASSRTSGRPNTGELFF. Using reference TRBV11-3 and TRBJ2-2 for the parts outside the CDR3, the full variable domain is EAGVVQSPRYKIIEKKQPVAFWCNPISGHNTLYWYLQNLGQGPELLIRYENEEAVDDSQLPKDRFSAERLKGVDSTLKIQPAELGDSAVYLCASSRTSGRPNTGELFFGEGSRLTVL.

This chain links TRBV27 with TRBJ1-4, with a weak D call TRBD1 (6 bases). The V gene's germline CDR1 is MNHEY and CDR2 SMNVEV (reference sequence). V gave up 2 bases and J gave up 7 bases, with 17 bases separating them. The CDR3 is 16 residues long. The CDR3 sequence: CASSLGAGVAVEKLFF. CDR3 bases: TGTGCCAGCAGTTTAGGGGCAGGGGTTGCGGTTGAAAAACTGTTTTTT.

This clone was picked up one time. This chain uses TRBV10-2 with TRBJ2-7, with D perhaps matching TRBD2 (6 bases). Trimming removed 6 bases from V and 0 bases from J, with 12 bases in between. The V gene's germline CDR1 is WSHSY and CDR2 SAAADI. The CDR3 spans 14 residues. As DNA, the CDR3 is TGCGCCAGCAGACGGGAGCTGCTCTCCTACGAGCAGTACTTC. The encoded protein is CASRRELLSYEQYF.

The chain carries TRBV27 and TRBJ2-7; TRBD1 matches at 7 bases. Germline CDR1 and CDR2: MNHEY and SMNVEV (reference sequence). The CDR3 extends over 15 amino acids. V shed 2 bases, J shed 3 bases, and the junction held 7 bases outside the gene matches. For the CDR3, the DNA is TGTGCCAGCAGTTTAAAAGGGGGACAGAACTACGAGCAGTACTTC. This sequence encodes CASSLKGGQNYEQYF.

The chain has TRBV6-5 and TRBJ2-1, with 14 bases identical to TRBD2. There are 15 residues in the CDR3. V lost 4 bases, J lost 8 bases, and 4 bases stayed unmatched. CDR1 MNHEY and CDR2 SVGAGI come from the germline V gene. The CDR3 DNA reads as TGTGCCAGCAGTTTGACTAGCGGGAGGGGGCATGAGCAGTTCTTC. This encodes CASSLTSGRGHEQFF.

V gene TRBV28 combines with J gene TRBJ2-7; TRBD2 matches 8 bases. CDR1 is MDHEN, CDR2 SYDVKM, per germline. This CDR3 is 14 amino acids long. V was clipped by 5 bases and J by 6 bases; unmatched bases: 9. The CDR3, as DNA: TGTGCCAGCAGTCCAAGCGGGAGAGCAGCCGAGCAGTACTTC. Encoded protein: CASSPSGRAAEQYF.

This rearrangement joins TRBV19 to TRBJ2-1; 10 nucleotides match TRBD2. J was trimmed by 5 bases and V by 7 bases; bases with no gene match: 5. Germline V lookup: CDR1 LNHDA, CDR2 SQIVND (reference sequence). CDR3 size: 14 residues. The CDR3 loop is CASKWTSGNNEQFF. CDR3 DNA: TGTGCCAGTAAGTGGACTAGCGGAAACAATGAGCAGTTCTTC.

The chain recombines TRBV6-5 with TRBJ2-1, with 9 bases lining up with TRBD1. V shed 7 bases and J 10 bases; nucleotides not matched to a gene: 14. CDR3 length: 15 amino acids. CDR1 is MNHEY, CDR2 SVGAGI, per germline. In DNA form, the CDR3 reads TGTGCCAGCACAGCGTCCGGGACAGGGAGCTTCGAGCAGTTCTTC. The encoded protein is CASTASGTGSFEQFF.

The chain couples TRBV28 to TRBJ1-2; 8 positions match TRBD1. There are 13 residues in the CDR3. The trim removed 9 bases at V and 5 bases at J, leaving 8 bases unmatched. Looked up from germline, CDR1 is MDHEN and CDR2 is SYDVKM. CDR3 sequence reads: CASISRGPYGYTF. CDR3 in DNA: TGTGCCAGTATATCCAGGGGGCCTTATGGCTACACCTTC.

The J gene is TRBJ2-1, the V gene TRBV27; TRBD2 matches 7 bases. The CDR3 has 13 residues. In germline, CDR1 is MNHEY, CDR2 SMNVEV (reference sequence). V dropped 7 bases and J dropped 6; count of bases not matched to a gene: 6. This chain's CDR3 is CASTGGGSNEQFF. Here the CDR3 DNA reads TGTGCCAGCACGGGGGGAGGTAGCAATGAGCAGTTCTTC.

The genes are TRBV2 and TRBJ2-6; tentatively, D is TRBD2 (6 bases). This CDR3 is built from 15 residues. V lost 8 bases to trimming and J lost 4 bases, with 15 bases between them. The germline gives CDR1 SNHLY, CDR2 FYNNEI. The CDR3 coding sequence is TGTGCCAGCCTGGCACGGGCGGGAGGGGCCAACGTCCTGACTTTC. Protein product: CASLARAGGANVLTF.

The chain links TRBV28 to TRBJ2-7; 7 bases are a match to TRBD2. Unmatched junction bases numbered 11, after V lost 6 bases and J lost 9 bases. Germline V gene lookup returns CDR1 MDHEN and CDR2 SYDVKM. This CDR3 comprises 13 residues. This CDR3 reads CASSPWAPSGQYF. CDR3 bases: TGTGCCAGCAGCCCTTGGGCACCTAGCGGGCAGTACTTC.

The CDR3 loop reads CASSEGGARTVYNEQFF. The CDR3 DNA reads as TGTGCCAGCAGTGAAGGAGGGGCGAGGACAGTCTACAATGAGCAGTTCTTC. The gene calls are TRBV2 and TRBJ2-1; a possible D gene is TRBD1 (6 bases). The CDR3 consists of 17 residues. The germline V gene encodes CDR1 SNHLY and CDR2 FYNNEI. Trimming removed 1 base at V and 3 bases at J, with 16 bases between.

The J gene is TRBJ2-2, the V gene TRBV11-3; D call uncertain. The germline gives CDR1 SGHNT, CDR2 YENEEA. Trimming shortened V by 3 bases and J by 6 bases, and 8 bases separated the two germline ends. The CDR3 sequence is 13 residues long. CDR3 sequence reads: CASSFSSPGELFF. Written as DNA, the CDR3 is TGTGCCAGCAGCTTTAGTAGTCCCGGGGAGCTGTTTTTT.

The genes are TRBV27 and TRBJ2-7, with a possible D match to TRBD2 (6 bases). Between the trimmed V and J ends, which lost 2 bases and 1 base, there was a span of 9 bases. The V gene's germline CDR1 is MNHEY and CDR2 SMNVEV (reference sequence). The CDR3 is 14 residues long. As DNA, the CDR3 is TGTGCCAGCAGTTTAGGCCTAGCGTCCTACGAGCAGTACTTC. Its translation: CASSLGLASYEQYF.

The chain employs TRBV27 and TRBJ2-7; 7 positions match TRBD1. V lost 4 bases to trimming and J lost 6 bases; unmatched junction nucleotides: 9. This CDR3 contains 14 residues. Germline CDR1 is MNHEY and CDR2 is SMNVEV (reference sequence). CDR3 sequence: CASSSQGDSVEQYF. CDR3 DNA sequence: TGTGCCAGCAGTTCCCAAGGGGACAGCGTCGAGCAGTACTTC.